The 4 T cell receptor beta chains listed next were all sequenced from one sample in a study of cytomegalovirus exposure and HLA in healthy donors. The PCR was carried out with 60 Vbeta primers and 13 Jbeta primers. The protocol was immunoSEQ multiplex PCR, while the TCRdb copy is restricted to in-frame clones and leaves out a portion. The sample has about 220,000 clones; roughly 88% are singletons. The specimen was PBMCs. The receptors were sampled from a boy between 2 and 15 years old in good health and CMV-seronegative.

A remark on this clone: The sample has other DNA sequences that encode this CDR3 too. The chain is built from TRBV5-1 and TRBJ2-3; 8 positions match TRBD1. CDR3 length: 14 residues. Trimming at V came to 4 bases and at J to 1 base, leaving 2 bases not matched to a gene. Germline lookup yields CDR1 SGHRS and CDR2 YFSETQ. DNA for the CDR3: TGCGCCAGCAGCCTGGACAGGGGCACAGATACGCAGTATTTT. This codes for CASSLDRGTDTQYF.

J is TRBJ2-7 and V is TRBV9; TRBD1 agrees at 8 bases. Germline V lookup: CDR1 SGDLS, CDR2 YYNGEE. The CDR3 contains 15 residues. The V segment lost 0 bases and the J segment 2 bases; nucleotides outside the gene matches: 4. The CDR3 protein is CASSVAGGVTYEQYF. In DNA form, the CDR3 reads TGTGCCAGCAGCGTAGCAGGGGGCGTCACCTACGAGCAGTACTTC.

This rearrangement joins TRBV5-1 to TRBJ1-5, with unresolved D. Germline V gene lookup returns CDR1 SGHRS and CDR2 YFSETQ. This CDR3 contains 15 residues. V was pared by 0 bases and J by 4 bases, with 11 bases between. The chain's CDR3 is CASSLVAGVNQPQHF. As DNA, the CDR3 is TGCGCCAGCAGCTTGGTCGCAGGTGTGAATCAGCCCCAGCATTTT.

The chain combines TRBV19 with TRBJ2-2; 9 positions agree with TRBD1. The CDR3 length is 15 residues. J lost 6 bases, V lost 7 bases, and 9 bases had no gene match. CDR1 LNHDA and CDR2 SQIVND come from the germline V gene (reference sequence). The DNA for the CDR3 is TGTGCCAGTATTACGACAGGGGGTCTTGCCGGGGAGCTGTTTTTT. It specifies CASITTGGLAGELFF.